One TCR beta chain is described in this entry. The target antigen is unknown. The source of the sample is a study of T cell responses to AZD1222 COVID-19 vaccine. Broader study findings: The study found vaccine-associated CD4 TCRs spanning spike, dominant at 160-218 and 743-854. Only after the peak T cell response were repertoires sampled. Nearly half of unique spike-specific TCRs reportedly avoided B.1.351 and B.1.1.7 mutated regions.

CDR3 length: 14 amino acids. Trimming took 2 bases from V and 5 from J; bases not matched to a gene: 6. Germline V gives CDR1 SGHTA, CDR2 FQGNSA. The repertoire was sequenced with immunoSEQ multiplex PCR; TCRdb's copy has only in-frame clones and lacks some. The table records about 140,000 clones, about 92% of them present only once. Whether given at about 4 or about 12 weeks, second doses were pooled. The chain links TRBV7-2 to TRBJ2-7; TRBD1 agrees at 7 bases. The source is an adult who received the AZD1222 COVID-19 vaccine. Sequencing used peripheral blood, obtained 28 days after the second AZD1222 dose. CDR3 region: CASSLHTGADEQYF. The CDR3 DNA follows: TGTGCCAGCAGCTTACATACAGGGGCGGACGAGCAGTACTTC. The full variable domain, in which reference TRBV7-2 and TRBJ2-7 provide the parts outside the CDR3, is GAGVSQSPSNKVTEKGKDVELRCDPISGHTALYWYRQSLGQGLEFLIYFQGNSAPDKSGLPSDRFSAERTGGSVSTLTIQRTQQEDSAVYLCASSLHTGADEQYFGPGTRLTVT.